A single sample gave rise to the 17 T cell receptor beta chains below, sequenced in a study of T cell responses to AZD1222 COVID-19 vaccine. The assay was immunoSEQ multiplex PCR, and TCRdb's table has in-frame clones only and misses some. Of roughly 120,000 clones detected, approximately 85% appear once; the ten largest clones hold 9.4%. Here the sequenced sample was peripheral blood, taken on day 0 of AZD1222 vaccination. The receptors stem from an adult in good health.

CDR3 sequence reads: CASSHSDRDTEAFF. DNA of the CDR3: TGTGCCAGCAGCCACTCAGACAGGGACACTGAAGCTTTCTTT. J is TRBJ1-1 and V is TRBV3-1 (or the pseudogene TRBV3-2); 7 nucleotides line up with TRBD1. The germline CDR1 and CDR2 sequences are LGHDT and YNNKEL (reference sequence). Trimming removed 3 bases from V and 3 bases from J; junction bases left unmatched: 4. The CDR3 has 14 residues.

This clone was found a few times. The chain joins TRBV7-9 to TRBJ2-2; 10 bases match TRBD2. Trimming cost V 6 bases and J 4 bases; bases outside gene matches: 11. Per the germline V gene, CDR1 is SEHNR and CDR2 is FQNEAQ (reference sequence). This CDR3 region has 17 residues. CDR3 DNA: TGTGCCAGCAGAGATTTTCGGACTAGCGGACTCACCGGGGAGCTGTTTTTT. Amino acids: CASRDFRTSGLTGELFF.

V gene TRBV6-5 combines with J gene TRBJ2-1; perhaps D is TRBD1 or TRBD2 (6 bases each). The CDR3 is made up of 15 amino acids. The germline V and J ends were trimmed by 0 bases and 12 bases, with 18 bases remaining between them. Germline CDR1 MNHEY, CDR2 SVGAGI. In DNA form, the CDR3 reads TGTGCCAGCAGTTACTCGGGGGGACATCGGATCCTGCAGTTCTTC. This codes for CASSYSGGHRILQFF.

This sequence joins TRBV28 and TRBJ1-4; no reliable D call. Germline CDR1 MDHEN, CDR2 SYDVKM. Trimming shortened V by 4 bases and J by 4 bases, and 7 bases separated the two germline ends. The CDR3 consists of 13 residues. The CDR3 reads CASSSRVNEKLFF. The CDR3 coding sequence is TGTGCCAGCAGTTCCCGGGTTAATGAAAAACTGTTTTTT.

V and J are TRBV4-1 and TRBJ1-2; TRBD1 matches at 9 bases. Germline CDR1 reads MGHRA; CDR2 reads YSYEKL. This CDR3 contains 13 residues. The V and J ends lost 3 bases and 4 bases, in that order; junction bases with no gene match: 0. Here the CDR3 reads CASSQGQGYGYTF. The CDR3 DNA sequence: TGCGCCAGCAGCCAGGGACAGGGCTATGGCTACACCTTC.

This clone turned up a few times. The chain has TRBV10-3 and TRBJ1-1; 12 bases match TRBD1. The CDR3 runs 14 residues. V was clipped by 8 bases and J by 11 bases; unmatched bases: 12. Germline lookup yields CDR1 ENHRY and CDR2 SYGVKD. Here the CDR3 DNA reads TGTGCCATCGGTTCGGCCGGGACAGGGGGCGGGGCTTTCTTT. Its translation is CAIGSAGTGGGAFF.

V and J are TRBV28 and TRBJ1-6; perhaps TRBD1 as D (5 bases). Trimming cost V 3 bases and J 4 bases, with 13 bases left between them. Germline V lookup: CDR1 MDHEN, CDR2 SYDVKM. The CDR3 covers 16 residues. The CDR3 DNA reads TGTGCCAGCAGTTTTAATCCGACAGATTATAATTCACCCCTCCACTTT. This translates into CASSFNPTDYNSPLHF.

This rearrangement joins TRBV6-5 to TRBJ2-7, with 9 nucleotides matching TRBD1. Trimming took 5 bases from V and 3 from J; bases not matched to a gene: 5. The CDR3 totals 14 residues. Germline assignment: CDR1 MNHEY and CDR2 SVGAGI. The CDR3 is CASSKDRGLYEQYF. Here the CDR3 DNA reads TGTGCCAGCAGTAAGGACAGGGGACTCTACGAGCAGTACTTC.

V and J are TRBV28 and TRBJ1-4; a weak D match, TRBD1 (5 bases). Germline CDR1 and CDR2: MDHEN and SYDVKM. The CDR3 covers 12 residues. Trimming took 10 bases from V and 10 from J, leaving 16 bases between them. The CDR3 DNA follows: TGTGCCACCCAGCCAGGGAGTGGAAAACTGTTTTTT. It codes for CATQPGSGKLFF.

CDR3 bases: TGTGCCAGCAGTTTATCGGGAGGTTTAGGCAATAATTCACCCCTCCACTTT. It encodes CASSLSGGLGNNSPLHF. This chain uses TRBV27 with TRBJ1-6; the D is unclear. Per germline, CDR1 MNHEY and CDR2 SMNVEV (reference sequence). The CDR3 covers 17 residues. The V end was cut by 0 bases, the J end by 5 bases, with 14 bases between.

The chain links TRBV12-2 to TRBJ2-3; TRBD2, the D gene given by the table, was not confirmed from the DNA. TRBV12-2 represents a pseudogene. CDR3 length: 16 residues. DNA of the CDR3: TGTGCAAGTCGCTTAGCCCCGGGACTAGCGGCAGATACGCAGTATTTT. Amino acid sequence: CASRLAPGLAADTQYF.

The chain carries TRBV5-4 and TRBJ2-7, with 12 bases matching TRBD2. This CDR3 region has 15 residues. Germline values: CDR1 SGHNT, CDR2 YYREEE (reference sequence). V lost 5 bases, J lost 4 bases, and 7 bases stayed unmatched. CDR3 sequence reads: CASSPSGGALYEQYF. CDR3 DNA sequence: TGTGCCAGCAGTCCTAGCGGGGGGGCCTTATACGAGCAGTACTTC.

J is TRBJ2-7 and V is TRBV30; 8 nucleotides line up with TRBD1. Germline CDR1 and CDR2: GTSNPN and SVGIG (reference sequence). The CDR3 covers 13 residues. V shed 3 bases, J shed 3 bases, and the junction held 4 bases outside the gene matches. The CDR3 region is CAWSAGGLYEQYF. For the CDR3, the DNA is TGTGCCTGGAGCGCAGGGGGCCTCTACGAGCAGTACTTC.

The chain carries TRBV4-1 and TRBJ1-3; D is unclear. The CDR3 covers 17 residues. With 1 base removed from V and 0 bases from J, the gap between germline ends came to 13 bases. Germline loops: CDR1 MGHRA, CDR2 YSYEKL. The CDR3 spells CASSQVAETNSGNTIYF. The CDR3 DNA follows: TGCGCCAGCAGCCAAGTTGCGGAGACAAACTCTGGAAACACCATATATTTT.

DNA of the CDR3: TGTGCCAGCAGCTTAGGGTCGGGGTTAAATGAGTACTTC. It codes for CASSLGSGLNEYF. This chain connects TRBV11-2 to TRBJ2-7, with D possibly matching TRBD2 (5 bases). Trimming removed 1 base from V and 11 bases from J, with 15 bases in between. CDR1 and CDR2 (germline): SGHAT, FQNNGV. The CDR3 runs 13 residues.

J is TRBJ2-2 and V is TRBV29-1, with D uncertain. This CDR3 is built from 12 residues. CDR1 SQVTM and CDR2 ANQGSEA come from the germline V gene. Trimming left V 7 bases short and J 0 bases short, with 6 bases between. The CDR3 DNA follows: TGCAGCGGAAATACGAACACCGGGGAGCTGTTTTTT. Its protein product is CSGNTNTGELFF.

Written as DNA, the CDR3 is TGTGCCAGCAGCCAACAGGGGGAGGTTAATGGCTACACCTTC. Protein sequence: CASSQQGEVNGYTF. The rearrangement links TRBV9 to TRBJ1-2; 8 nucleotides agree with TRBD1. V lost 4 bases and J lost 6; bases outside the gene matches: 8. The CDR3 extends over 14 amino acids. From germline, CDR1 is SGDLS and CDR2 YYNGEE.